Presented here are 28 T cell receptor beta chains from one specimen sequenced in a study of shared T cell receptors in the human thymus. Profiled with immunoSEQ multiplex PCR; TCRdb holds only in-frame clones, not every one. The table includes roughly 500,000 clones, about four fifths detected once. These data were also reused for a study on human thymus T cells.

The sample taken for sequencing was thymocytes. These receptors came from a boy less than two years old with a congenital heart defect.

The chain is built from TRBV6-5 and TRBJ2-5; possibly TRBD2 for D (5 bases). The V end lost 0 bases, the J end lost 2 bases, and 7 bases lay between the germline ends. This CDR3 is built from 14 residues. Germline V lookup: CDR1 MNHEY, CDR2 SVGAGI. The CDR3 coding sequence is TGTGCCAGCAGTTACTCTCGGGGACAAGAGACCCAGTACTTC. Protein: CASSYSRGQETQYF.

The chain has TRBV9 and TRBJ2-5, with 12 bases identical to TRBD2. V shed 3 bases, J shed 5 bases, and the junction held 8 bases outside the gene matches. Germline assignment: CDR1 SGDLS and CDR2 YYNGEE. The length of the CDR3 is 16 residues. CDR3 bases: TGTGCCAGCAGCGCCCCTAGCGGGAGGGCTCGGGAGACCCAGTACTTC. Residues: CASSAPSGRARETQYF.

This clone was found once. This chain uses TRBV4-1 with TRBJ2-7; 9 bases are a match to TRBD2. Germline CDR1 is MGHRA and CDR2 is YSYEKL. There are 19 residues in the CDR3. Trimming at V came to 4 bases and at J to 6 bases, leaving 22 bases not matched to a gene. Here the CDR3 reads CASSRTGTEILAGRPEQYF. The CDR3 nucleotides are TGCGCCAGCAGCCGGACCGGGACCGAAATACTAGCGGGTCGTCCCGAGCAGTACTTC.

The chain recombines TRBV5-1 with TRBJ2-7; 7 bases are a match to TRBD2. Trimming took 0 bases from V and 4 from J; bases not matched to a gene: 7. The CDR3 covers 15 residues. Per germline, CDR1 SGHRS and CDR2 YFSETQ. The CDR3 DNA reads as TGCGCCAGCAGCTTGGTAGGGACTACCGATTACGAGCAGTACTTC. Protein: CASSLVGTTDYEQYF.

In DNA, the CDR3 is TGTGCCAGCAGCCGGACCCCAAACAGGGAGGGTGACAATGAGCAGTTCTTC. Translated: CASSRTPNREGDNEQFF. The chain uses TRBV11-2 and TRBJ2-1; a weak D match, TRBD2 (7 bases). Germline-derived CDR1 and CDR2 are SGHAT and FQNNGV. V dropped 5 bases and J dropped 5 bases, with 22 bases sitting between them. The CDR3 is 17 residues long.

J is TRBJ2-1 and V is TRBV14, with 9 bases aligning to TRBD2. The CDR3 has 19 amino acids. Trimming cost V 3 bases and J 2 bases; bases outside gene matches: 14. Germline values: CDR1 SGHDN, CDR2 FVKESK. In DNA form, the CDR3 reads TGTGCCAGCAGCCAGGACTCCCCTATTGGCGGGAGGGCCTACAATGAGCAGTTCTTC. It is translated as CASSQDSPIGGRAYNEQFF.

The sample holds a few counts of this clone. The chain couples TRBV4-1 to TRBJ2-7; TRBD1 might be the D (5 bases). V lost 2 bases, J lost 4 bases, and 12 bases lay in between. This CDR3 is 14 amino acids long. Per the germline V gene, CDR1 is MGHRA and CDR2 is YSYEKL. This CDR3 is CASSQRAGWYEQYF. The CDR3 DNA reads as TGCGCCAGCAGCCAAAGGGCAGGGTGGTACGAGCAGTACTTC.

V gene TRBV9 combines with J gene TRBJ2-7, with D tentatively TRBD2 (5 bases). The CDR3 sequence is 12 residues long. Germline values: CDR1 SGDLS, CDR2 YYNGEE. V lost 6 bases and J lost 1, with 8 bases in between. In DNA form, the CDR3 reads TGTGCCAGCAAAAAGCGGTCCTACGAGCAGTACTTC. Its translation is CASKKRSYEQYF.

This sequence joins TRBV4-3 and TRBJ2-1, with TRBD2 as a possible D gene (5 bases). The CDR3 spans 17 residues. Trimming removed 0 bases from V and 10 bases from J, with 22 bases in between. From germline, CDR1 is LGHNA and CDR2 YSLEER. The CDR3 coding sequence is TGCGCCAGCAGCCAAGATTGGGCTAGCCGTGGGAATCCCGAGCAGTTCTTC. The encoded protein is CASSQDWASRGNPEQFF.

This chain uses TRBV7-8 with TRBJ2-1; tentative D call: TRBD1 (6 bases). Germline-derived CDR1 and CDR2 are SGHVS and FQNEAQ. This CDR3 has 15 amino acids. V was cut by 4 bases and J by 5 bases, with 15 bases left in between. CDR3 nucleotides: TGTGCCAGCAGCTCCACGGATAGGGGGAACAATGAGCAGTTCTTC. This codes for CASSSTDRGNNEQFF.

This clone was found once. V usage is TRBV19 and J usage is TRBJ2-1; 8 bases line up with TRBD2. The CDR3 spans 16 residues. The trim removed 2 bases at V and 9 bases at J, leaving 12 bases unmatched. CDR1 is LNHDA, CDR2 SQIVND, per germline (reference sequence). The CDR3 protein is CASSIRVTGGPGEQFF. DNA of the CDR3: TGTGCCAGTAGTATAAGGGTGACGGGAGGGCCGGGTGAGCAGTTCTTC.

The rearrangement joins TRBV2 to TRBJ2-5; 8 bases are shared with TRBD2. Unmatched junction bases numbered 7, after V lost 4 bases and J lost 3 bases. Germline-derived CDR1 and CDR2 are SNHLY and FYNNEI. CDR3 length equals 15 residues. The CDR3 loop reads CASSGEIAGKETQYF. For the CDR3, the DNA is TGTGCCAGCAGTGGTGAAATAGCGGGGAAAGAGACCCAGTACTTC.

V is TRBV27 and J is TRBJ2-5; possibly TRBD2 for D (7 bases). Germline loops: CDR1 MNHEY, CDR2 SMNVEV (reference sequence). Trimming removed 4 bases at V and 5 bases at J, with 11 bases between. There are 13 residues in the CDR3. The CDR3 DNA sequence: TGTGCCAGCAGTTCAGGGGAGGGGGAGACCCAGTACTTC. This codes for CASSSGEGETQYF.

In DNA, the CDR3 is TGTGCCACCAGCAGAGGGGGGGTAGGGGCAGATACGCAGTATTTT. As protein: CATSRGGVGADTQYF. The chain has TRBV15 and TRBJ2-3, with D tentatively TRBD2 (6 bases). This CDR3 is built from 15 residues. Germline CDR1 and CDR2: LNHNV and YYDKDF (reference sequence). The V end lost 1 base, the J end lost 4 bases, and 12 bases lay between the germline ends.

The chain recombines TRBV15 with TRBJ1-1, with TRBD1 matching over 9 bases. From germline, CDR1 is LNHNV and CDR2 YYDKDF (reference sequence). This CDR3 is built from 19 residues. J lost 0 bases, V lost 3 bases, and 14 bases had no gene match. DNA of the CDR3: TGTGCCACCAGCAGGGGTTCGGGGACAGGGCGTATCTTGAACACTGAAGCTTTCTTT. Its translation: CATSRGSGTGRILNTEAFF.

The CDR3 sequence is CASRATGTSEADTQYF. CDR3 coding DNA: TGTGCCAGCAGGGCGACCGGGACTAGCGAGGCAGATACGCAGTATTTT. This chain uses TRBV6-6 with TRBJ2-3; TRBD2 agrees at 10 bases. The CDR3 spans 16 residues. V dropped 6 bases and J dropped 4; count of bases not matched to a gene: 10. Germline V CDR1 and CDR2: MNHNY, SVGAGI (reference sequence).

The V call is TRBV6-5, the J call TRBJ1-1; maybe TRBD1 (5 bases). The CDR3 contains 14 residues. Deletions cut 2 bases from V and 4 bases from J, with 11 bases between. Germline CDR1 is MNHEY and CDR2 is SVGAGI. Here the CDR3 DNA reads TGTGCCAGCAGTTACGGGGCTCCGCGCACTGAAGCTTTCTTT. It codes for CASSYGAPRTEAFF.

The gene calls are TRBV2 and TRBJ2-2; 7 bases align to TRBD1. Germline trimming cut 6 bases from V and 11 bases from J; bases unmatched to any gene: 15. The V gene's germline CDR1 is SNHLY and CDR2 FYNNEI. The CDR3 spans 15 residues. The CDR3 DNA follows: TGTGCCAGCAGCGCAAAAGGGGGCGATTTCGCTGAGCTGTTTTTT. Its protein is CASSAKGGDFAELFF.

The chain links TRBV5-6 to TRBJ2-7, with D perhaps TRBD2 (6 bases). The germline CDR1 and CDR2 sequences are SGHDT and YYEEEE. The ends were cut back, 0 bases at V and 2 bases at J, with 12 bases in the middle. The CDR3 is made up of 15 amino acids. The CDR3: CASSLGVPGAYEQYF. CDR3 nucleotides: TGTGCCAGCAGCTTGGGTGTGCCGGGGGCCTACGAGCAGTACTTC.

The chain combines TRBV5-1 with TRBJ2-5; possible D gene TRBD1, 6 bases. CDR1 SGHRS and CDR2 YFSETQ come from the germline V gene. Between the trimmed V and J ends, which lost 2 bases and 1 base, there was a span of 15 bases. The CDR3 has 16 amino acids. The CDR3 region has the DNA TGCGCCAGCAGCTTTCGAGGCCCAGGGGTCCAAGAGACCCAGTACTTC. Its protein product is CASSFRGPGVQETQYF.

This chain joins TRBV6-6 and TRBJ2-2, with D tentatively TRBD1 (6 bases). V gave up 4 bases and J gave up 1 base, with 10 bases separating them. CDR1 is MNHNY, CDR2 SVGAGI, per germline (reference sequence). This CDR3 spans 15 amino acids. The CDR3 here is CASSLETGNTGELFF. The CDR3 DNA reads TGTGCCAGCAGTTTGGAGACAGGGAACACCGGGGAGCTGTTTTTT.

V gene TRBV5-8 combines with J gene TRBJ2-1, with 7 bases that match TRBD2. Unmatched junction bases numbered 18, after V lost 4 bases and J lost 2 bases. Germline CDR1 is SGHTS and CDR2 is YDEGEE. The CDR3 is 19 amino acids. The CDR3: CASSAWGTSGGNTYNEQFF. CDR3 nucleotide sequence: TGTGCCAGCAGCGCATGGGGGACCTCGGGAGGTAACACCTACAATGAGCAGTTCTTC.

This rearrangement joins TRBV5-6 to TRBJ2-7, with 7 nucleotides matching TRBD1. This CDR3 has 14 residues. The trim removed 0 bases at V and 4 bases at J, leaving 4 bases unmatched. Germline V gives CDR1 SGHDT, CDR2 YYEEEE. The CDR3 here is CASSLDRGPYEQYF. CDR3 sequence (DNA): TGTGCCAGCAGCTTGGACAGGGGCCCTTACGAGCAGTACTTC.

This clone was seen once. V and J are TRBV29-1 and TRBJ2-5; a possible D gene is TRBD1 (7 bases). The CDR3 consists of 18 residues. V shed 6 bases and J shed 5 bases, with 31 bases lying between them. Germline V gene sequence: CDR1 SQVTM, CDR2 ANQGSEA. The CDR3 protein is CSVKRRGVGTDRRETQYF. CDR3 in DNA: TGCAGCGTGAAACGCAGGGGGGTTGGTACAGATCGTAGGGAGACCCAGTACTTC.

This chain joins TRBV29-1 and TRBJ2-5; the D gene is possibly TRBD2 (6 bases). Trimming cost V 8 bases and J 5 bases, with 24 bases left between them. CDR3 size: 15 residues. Germline CDR1 is SQVTM and CDR2 is ANQGSEA. CDR3 amino acids: CSSRATSRDLETQYF. The CDR3 coding sequence is TGCAGCTCCAGGGCGACCAGTAGGGACTTGGAGACCCAGTACTTC.

The chain couples TRBV19 to TRBJ1-2, with TRBD1 matching 9 bases. Germline CDR1 reads LNHDA; CDR2 reads SQIVND (reference sequence). The CDR3 is made up of 17 amino acids. With 2 bases clipped from V and 6 bases from J, the junction kept 13 bases outside the gene matches. The CDR3 DNA is TGTGCCAGTAGTATATCCCACCGGACAGGGGACCCGGATGGCTACACCTTC. This sequence encodes CASSISHRTGDPDGYTF.

The V gene is TRBV19, the J gene TRBJ1-4, with 7 bases fitting TRBD1. Per the germline V gene, CDR1 is LNHDA and CDR2 is SQIVND (reference sequence). The CDR3 extends over 15 amino acids. V lost 5 bases to trimming and J lost 7 bases; unmatched junction nucleotides: 10. The CDR3 spells CASSGKGQLSEKLFF. CDR3 in DNA: TGTGCCAGTAGTGGGAAGGGACAGCTTTCTGAAAAACTGTTTTTT.

The V gene is TRBV4-2, the J gene TRBJ1-5, with 7 bases aligning to TRBD1. The germline gives CDR1 LGHNA, CDR2 YNFKEQ. The CDR3 is 14 amino acids. V dropped 1 base and J dropped 5; count of bases not matched to a gene: 2. The CDR3 protein is CASSQGTGDQPQHF. The CDR3, as DNA: TGTGCCAGCAGCCAAGGCACAGGGGATCAGCCCCAGCATTTT.